This T cell receptor (beta chain) appears in the sequencing data of a study of blood T cell repertoires in COVID-19. Libraries were prepared by immunoSEQ multiplex PCR; TCRdb keeps only in-frame clonotypes and omits some of them. The sample carries 75,000 to 90,000 clones, around four fifths recorded once. Germline CDR1 LNHDA, CDR2 SQIVND (reference sequence). The CDR3 has 18 amino acids. Trimming removed 0 bases from V and 8 bases from J; junction bases left unmatched: 14. The TCR comes from a man older than 75 with active or convalescent COVID-19. Sequencing was carried out using peripheral blood. The V and J genes are TRBV19 and TRBJ1-2; TRBD1 agrees at 11 bases. In DNA, the CDR3 is TGTGCCAGTAGTATAGATCGGTCGGCGGGACAGGGGGTTTACGGCTACACCTTC. Its protein is CASSIDRSAGQGVYGYTF.